Following are 8 T cell receptor beta chains from one sample sequenced in a study of CD8 T cells in Susac syndrome. Random hexamers were used to reverse transcribe the RNA input (about 0.5 to 1 ug). A single record per CDR3 protein comes from TCRdb applying MiXCR to the immunoSEQ multiplex PCR reads. The table includes hundreds of thousands of distinct CDR3 sequences, less than 96% detected once. Sample: CD4+ T cells from PBMCs. The receptors here all came from a human donor with Susac syndrome.

This chain connects TRBV10-3 to TRBJ1-1, with D uncertain. The CDR3 length is 11 residues. Trimming cost V 2 bases and J 3 bases, with 1 base left between them. The germline V gene has CDR1 ENHRY and CDR2 SYGVKD. Here the CDR3 DNA reads TGTGCCATCAGTGAGGACACTGAAGCTTTCTTT. Amino acid sequence: CAISEDTEAFF.

The CDR3 DNA is TGTGCCAGCAGTTTATGGGTGGACAGGGGGCGCGCCTCCTCTGGGGCCAACGTCCTGACTTTC. It is translated as CASSLWVDRGRASSGANVLTF. This chain links TRBV27 with TRBJ2-6; 11 bases align to TRBD1. The CDR3 is 21 residues long. Trimming removed 1 base from V and 0 bases from J; junction bases left unmatched: 11. CDR1 and CDR2 from the germline V gene are MNHEY and SMNVEV (reference sequence).

The chain links TRBV20-1 to TRBJ2-1, with a possible D match to TRBD2 (5 bases). Germline CDR1 DFQATT, CDR2 SNEGSKA (reference sequence). There are 13 residues in the CDR3. The CDR3 region has the DNA TGCTCCTCCCGATCGGGGATCGGCAATGAGCAGTTCTTC. Its protein product is CSSRSGIGNEQFF.

The V gene is TRBV29-1, the J gene TRBJ2-3, with 13 nucleotides matching TRBD2. The CDR3 consists of 16 residues. V was clipped by 5 bases and J by 5 bases; unmatched bases: 10. Germline lookup yields CDR1 SQVTM and CDR2 ANQGSEA. In nucleotides, the CDR3 is TGCAGCGTTCCGTCTGGACTAGCGGGGGCACTAGATACGCAGTATTTT. Translated: CSVPSGLAGALDTQYF.

The rearrangement uses TRBV27 and TRBJ2-5; TRBD2 is a possible D gene (6 bases). Germline lookup yields CDR1 MNHEY and CDR2 SMNVEV (reference sequence). Deletions cut 4 bases from V and 5 bases from J, with 11 bases between. The CDR3 is 13 amino acids. CDR3 amino acids: CASSWRLDETQYF. The DNA of the CDR3 is TGTGCCAGCAGTTGGAGACTAGATGAGACCCAGTACTTC.

The chain links TRBV28 to TRBJ2-7, with unresolved D. CDR3 length: 13 amino acids. The V end lost 6 bases, the J end lost 5 bases, and 14 bases lay between the germline ends. CDR1 and CDR2 from the germline V gene are MDHEN and SYDVKM. The CDR3 here is CASSPKGRHEQYF. The CDR3 DNA is TGTGCCAGCAGCCCCAAGGGCCGCCACGAGCAGTACTTC. Based on the CDR3 plus reference TRBV28 and TRBJ2-7, the full variable domain is DVKVTQSSRYLVKRTGEKVFLECVQDMDHENMFWYRQDPGLGLRLIYFSYDVKMKEKGDIPEGYSVSREKKERFSLILESASTNQTSMYLCASSPKGRHEQYFGPGTRLTVT.

The sample holds one count of this clonotype. The CDR3 coding sequence is TGCGCCAGCAGCTTGGTGTTCGCTGGGACAGGGCGTGGCTACACCTTC. It translates to CASSLVFAGTGRGYTF. The chain joins TRBV5-1 to TRBJ1-2; 9 bases map to TRBD1. There are 16 residues in the CDR3. Germline V gene sequence: CDR1 SGHRS, CDR2 YFSETQ. Trimming took 0 bases from V and 7 from J; bases not matched to a gene: 10.

This chain joins TRBV28 and TRBJ1-1; the D is unclear. The germline V gene encodes CDR1 MDHEN and CDR2 SYDVKM. Trimming shortened V by 4 bases and J by 7 bases, and 16 bases separated the two germline ends. This CDR3 region has 14 residues. The CDR3 protein is CASSSVLKVGEAFF. DNA for the CDR3: TGTGCCAGCAGTTCAGTTCTTAAGGTTGGTGAAGCTTTCTTT.